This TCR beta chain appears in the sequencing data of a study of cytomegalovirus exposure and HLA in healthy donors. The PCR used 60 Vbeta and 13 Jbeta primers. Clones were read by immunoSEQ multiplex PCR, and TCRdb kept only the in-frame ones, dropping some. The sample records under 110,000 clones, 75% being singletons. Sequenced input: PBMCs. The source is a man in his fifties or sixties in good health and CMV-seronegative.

The CDR3 bases are TGTGCCAGCAGGTCATTCACGGGCAGGGCCTACGAGCAGTACTTC. Encoded protein: CASRSFTGRAYEQYF. This rearrangement joins TRBV27 to TRBJ2-7; D might be TRBD1 (5 bases). CDR3 length equals 15 residues. V was clipped by 6 bases and J by 2 bases, with 17 bases between them. Germline V gene sequence: CDR1 MNHEY, CDR2 SMNVEV (reference sequence).